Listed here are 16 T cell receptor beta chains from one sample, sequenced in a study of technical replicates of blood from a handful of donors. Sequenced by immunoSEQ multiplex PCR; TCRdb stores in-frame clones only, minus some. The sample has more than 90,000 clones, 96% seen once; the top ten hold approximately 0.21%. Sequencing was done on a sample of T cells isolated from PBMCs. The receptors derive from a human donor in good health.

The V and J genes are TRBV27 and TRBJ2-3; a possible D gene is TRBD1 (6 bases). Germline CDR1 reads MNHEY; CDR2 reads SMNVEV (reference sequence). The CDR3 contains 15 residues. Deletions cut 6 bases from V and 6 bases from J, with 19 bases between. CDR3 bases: TGTGCCAGCAGCCAACCACAGGGATTGAGGGATACGCAGTATTTT. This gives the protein CASSQPQGLRDTQYF.

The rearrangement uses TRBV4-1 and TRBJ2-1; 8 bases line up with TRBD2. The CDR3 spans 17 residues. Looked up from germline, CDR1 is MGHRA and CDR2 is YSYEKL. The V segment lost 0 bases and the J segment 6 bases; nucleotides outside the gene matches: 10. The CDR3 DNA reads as TGCGCCAGCAGCCAAGATCTCGGACTAGCCAGAGCCAATGAGCAGTTCTTC. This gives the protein CASSQDLGLARANEQFF.

The CDR3 region is CASSPKDRGYEAFF. CDR3 in DNA: TGTGCCAGCAGCCCAAAGGACAGGGGATATGAAGCTTTCTTT. The chain links TRBV7-9 to TRBJ1-1; 9 nucleotides match TRBD1. J gave up 7 bases and V 5 bases, and 8 bases lay outside the gene matches. Germline V lookup: CDR1 SEHNR, CDR2 FQNEAQ (reference sequence). The CDR3 spans 14 residues.

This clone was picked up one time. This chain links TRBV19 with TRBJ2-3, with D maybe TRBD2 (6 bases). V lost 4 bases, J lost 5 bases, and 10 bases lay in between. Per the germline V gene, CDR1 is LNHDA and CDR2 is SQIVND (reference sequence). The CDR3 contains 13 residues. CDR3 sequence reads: CASSTSGVDTQYF. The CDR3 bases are TGTGCCAGTAGTACTTCGGGGGTAGATACGCAGTATTTT.

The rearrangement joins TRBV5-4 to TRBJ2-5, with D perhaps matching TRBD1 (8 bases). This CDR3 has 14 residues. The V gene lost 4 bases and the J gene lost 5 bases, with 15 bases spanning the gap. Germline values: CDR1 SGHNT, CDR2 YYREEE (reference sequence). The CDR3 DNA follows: TGTGCCAGCAGCGACGACAGGGGAGGGGAGACCCAGTACTTC. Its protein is CASSDDRGGETQYF.

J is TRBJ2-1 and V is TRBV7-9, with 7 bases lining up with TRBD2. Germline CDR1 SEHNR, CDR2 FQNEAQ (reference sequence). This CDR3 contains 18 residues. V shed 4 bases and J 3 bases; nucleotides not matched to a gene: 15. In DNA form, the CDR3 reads TGTGCCAGCAGCTCCCGGAGCTTAGGGGACTATAGCTACAATGAGCAGTTCTTC. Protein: CASSSRSLGDYSYNEQFF.

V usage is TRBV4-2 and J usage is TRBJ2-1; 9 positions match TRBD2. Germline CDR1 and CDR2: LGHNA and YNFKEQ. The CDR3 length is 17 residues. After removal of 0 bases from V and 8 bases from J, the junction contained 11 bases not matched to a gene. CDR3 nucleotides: TGTGCCAGCAGCCAAGACGGGAAGGCTAGCGGGGTTTATGAGCAGTTCTTC. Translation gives CASSQDGKASGVYEQFF.

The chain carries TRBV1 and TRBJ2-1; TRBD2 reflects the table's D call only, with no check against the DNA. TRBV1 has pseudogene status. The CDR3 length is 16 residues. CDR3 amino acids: CTSSQGVAGAFCRQFF. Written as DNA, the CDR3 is TGCACCAGCAGCCAGGGGGTCGCGGGGGCCTTCTGCAGGCAGTTCTTC.

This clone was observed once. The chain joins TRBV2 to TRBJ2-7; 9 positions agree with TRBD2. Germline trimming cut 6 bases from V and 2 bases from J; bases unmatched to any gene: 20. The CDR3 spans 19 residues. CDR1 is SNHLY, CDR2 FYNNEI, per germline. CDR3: CASSAFLSGKAGGAYEQYF. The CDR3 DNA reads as TGTGCCAGCAGCGCCTTCCTGTCGGGGAAAGCGGGAGGAGCCTACGAGCAGTACTTC.

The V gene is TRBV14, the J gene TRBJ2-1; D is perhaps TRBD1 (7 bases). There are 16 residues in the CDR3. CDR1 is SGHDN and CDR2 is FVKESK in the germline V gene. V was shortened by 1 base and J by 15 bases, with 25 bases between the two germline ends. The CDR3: CASSQGPRGAPAEPFF. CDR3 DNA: TGTGCCAGCAGCCAAGGACCCAGGGGGGCGCCGGCCGAACCGTTCTTC.

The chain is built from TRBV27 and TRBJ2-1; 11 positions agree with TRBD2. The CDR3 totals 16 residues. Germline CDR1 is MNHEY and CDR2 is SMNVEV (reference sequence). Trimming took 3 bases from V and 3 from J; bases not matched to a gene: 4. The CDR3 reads CASSLPGTSGYNEQFF. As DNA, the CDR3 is TGTGCCAGCAGTTTGCCCGGGACTAGCGGCTACAATGAGCAGTTCTTC.

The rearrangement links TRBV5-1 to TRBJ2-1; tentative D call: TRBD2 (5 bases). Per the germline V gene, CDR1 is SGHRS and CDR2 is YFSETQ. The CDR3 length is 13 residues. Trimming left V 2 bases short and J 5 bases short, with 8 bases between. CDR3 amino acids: CASSLAGDNEQFF. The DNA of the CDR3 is TGCGCCAGCAGCTTAGCCGGGGACAATGAGCAGTTCTTC.

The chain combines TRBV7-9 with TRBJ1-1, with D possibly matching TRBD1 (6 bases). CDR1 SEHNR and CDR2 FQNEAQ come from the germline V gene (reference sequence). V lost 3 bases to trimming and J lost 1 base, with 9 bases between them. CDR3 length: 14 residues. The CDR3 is CASSFRQENTEAFF. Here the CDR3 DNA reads TGTGCCAGCAGCTTTCGACAGGAGAACACTGAAGCTTTCTTT.

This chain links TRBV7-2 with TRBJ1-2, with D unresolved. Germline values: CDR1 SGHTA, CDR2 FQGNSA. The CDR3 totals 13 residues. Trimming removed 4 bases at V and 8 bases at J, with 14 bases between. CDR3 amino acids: CASSSPVGRGYTF. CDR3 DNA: TGTGCCAGCAGCTCGCCCGTGGGGAGGGGCTACACCTTC. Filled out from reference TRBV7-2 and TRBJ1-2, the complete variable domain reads GAGVSQSPSNKVTEKGKDVELRCDPISGHTALYWYRQSLGQGLEFLIYFQGNSAPDKSGLPSDRFSAERTGGSVSTLTIQRTQQEDSAVYLCASSSPVGRGYTFGSGTRLTVV.

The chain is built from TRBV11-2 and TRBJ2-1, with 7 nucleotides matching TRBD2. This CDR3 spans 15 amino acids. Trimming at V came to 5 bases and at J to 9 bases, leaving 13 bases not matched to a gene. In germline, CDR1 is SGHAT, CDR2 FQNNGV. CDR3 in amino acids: CASSQERLAVTEQFF. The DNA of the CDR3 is TGTGCCAGCAGCCAGGAGCGGCTAGCGGTGACTGAGCAGTTCTTC. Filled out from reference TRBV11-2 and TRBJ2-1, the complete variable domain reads EAGVAQSPRYKIIEKRQSVAFWCNPISGHATLYWYQQILGQGPKLLIQFQNNGVVDDSQLPKDRFSAERLKGVDSTLKIQPAKLEDSAVYLCASSQERLAVTEQFFGPGTRLTVL.

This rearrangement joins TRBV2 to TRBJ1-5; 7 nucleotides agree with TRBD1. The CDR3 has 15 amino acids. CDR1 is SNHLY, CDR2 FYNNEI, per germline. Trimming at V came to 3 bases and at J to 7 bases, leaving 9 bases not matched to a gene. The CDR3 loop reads CASSDPRQGGQPQHF. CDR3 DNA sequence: TGTGCCAGCAGTGACCCGAGACAGGGAGGCCAGCCCCAGCATTTT.